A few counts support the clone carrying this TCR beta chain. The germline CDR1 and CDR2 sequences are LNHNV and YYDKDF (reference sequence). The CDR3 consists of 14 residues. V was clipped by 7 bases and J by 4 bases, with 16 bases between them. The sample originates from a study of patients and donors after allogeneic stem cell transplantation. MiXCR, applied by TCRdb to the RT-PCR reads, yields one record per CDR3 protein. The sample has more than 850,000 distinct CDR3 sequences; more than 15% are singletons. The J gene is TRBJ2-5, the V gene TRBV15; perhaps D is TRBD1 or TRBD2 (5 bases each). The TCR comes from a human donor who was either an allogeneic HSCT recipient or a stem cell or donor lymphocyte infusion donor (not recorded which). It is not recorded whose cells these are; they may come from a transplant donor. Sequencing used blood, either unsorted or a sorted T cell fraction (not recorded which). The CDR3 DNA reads TGTGCCACCACGGGAACTACAAGGGGAGAGACCCAGTACTTC. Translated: CATTGTTRGETQYF.